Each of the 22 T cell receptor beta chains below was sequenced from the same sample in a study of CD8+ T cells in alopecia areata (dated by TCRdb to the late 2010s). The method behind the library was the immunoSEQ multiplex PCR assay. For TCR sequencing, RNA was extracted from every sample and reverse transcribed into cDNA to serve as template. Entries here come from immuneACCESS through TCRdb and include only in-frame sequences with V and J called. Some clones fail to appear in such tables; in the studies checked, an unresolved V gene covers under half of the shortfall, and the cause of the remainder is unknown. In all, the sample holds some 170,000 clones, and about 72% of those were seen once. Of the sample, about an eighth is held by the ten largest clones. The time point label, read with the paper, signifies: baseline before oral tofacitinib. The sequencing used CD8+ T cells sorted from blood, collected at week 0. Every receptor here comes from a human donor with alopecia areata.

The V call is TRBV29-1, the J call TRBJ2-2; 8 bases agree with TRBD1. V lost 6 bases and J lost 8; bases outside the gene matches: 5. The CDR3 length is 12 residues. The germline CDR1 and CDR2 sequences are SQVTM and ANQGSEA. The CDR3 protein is CSVTGVFGELFF. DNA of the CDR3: TGCAGCGTGACAGGGGTTTTTGGGGAGCTGTTTTTT.

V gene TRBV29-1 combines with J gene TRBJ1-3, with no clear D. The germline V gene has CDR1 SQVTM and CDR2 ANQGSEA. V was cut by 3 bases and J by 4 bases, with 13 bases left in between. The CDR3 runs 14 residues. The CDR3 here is CSVDRHVLGNTIYF. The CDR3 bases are TGCAGCGTTGACCGACACGTTCTGGGAAACACCATATATTTT. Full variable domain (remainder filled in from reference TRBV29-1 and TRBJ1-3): SAVISQKPSRDICQRGTSLTIQCQVDSQVTMMFWYRQQPGQSLTLIATANQGSEATYESGFVIDKFPISRPNLTFSTLTVSNMSPEDSSIYLCSVDRHVLGNTIYFGEGSWLTVV.

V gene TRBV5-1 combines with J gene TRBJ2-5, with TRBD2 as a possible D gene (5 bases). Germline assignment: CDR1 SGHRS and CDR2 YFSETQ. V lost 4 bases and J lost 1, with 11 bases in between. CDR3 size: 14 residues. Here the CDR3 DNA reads TGCGCCAGCAGCCTTCAGAGGGTCCAAGAGACCCAGTACTTC. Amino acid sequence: CASSLQRVQETQYF.

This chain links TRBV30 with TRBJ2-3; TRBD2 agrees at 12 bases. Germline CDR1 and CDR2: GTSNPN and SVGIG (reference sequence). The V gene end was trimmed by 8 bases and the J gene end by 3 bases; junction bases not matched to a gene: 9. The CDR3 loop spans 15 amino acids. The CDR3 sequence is CARMLAGGLTDTQYF. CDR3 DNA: TGTGCCCGTATGCTAGCGGGGGGGCTGACAGATACGCAGTATTTT.

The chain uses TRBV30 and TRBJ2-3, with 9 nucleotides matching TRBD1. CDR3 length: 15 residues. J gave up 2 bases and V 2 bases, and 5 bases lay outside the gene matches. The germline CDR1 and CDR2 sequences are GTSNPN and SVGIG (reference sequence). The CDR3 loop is CAWSLGQGTTDTQYF. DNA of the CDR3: TGTGCCTGGAGTCTGGGACAGGGAACCACAGATACGCAGTATTTT.

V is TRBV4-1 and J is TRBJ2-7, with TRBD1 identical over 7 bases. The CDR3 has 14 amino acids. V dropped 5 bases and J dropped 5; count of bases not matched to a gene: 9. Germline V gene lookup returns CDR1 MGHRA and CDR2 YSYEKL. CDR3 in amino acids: CASSVPGQNDEQYF. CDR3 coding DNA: TGCGCCAGCAGCGTACCGGGACAGAATGACGAGCAGTACTTC.

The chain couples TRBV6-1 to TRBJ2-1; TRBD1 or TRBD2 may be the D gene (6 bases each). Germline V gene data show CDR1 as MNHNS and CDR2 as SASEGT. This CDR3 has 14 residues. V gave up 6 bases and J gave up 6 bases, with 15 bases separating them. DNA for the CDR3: TGTGCCAGCAGAGGGGGGAGTCAGGGCAATGAGCAGTTCTTC. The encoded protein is CASRGGSQGNEQFF.

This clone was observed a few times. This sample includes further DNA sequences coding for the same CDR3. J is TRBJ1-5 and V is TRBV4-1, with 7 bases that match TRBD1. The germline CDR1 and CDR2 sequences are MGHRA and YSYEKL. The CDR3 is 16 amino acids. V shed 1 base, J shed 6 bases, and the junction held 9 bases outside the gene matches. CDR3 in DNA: TGCGCCAGCAGCCAAGCCGACAGGGTTGGGAGTCAGCCCCAGCATTTT. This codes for CASSQADRVGSQPQHF.

As DNA, the CDR3 is TGCGCCAGCAGCCAAATGGATAGCGGATCCTACGAGCAGTACTTC. Translated, it gives CASSQMDSGSYEQYF. The rearrangement joins TRBV4-1 to TRBJ2-7; D possibly corresponds to TRBD2 (6 bases). The CDR3 sequence is 15 residues long. V was clipped by 2 bases and J by 1 base, with 12 bases between them. Germline CDR1 and CDR2: MGHRA and YSYEKL.

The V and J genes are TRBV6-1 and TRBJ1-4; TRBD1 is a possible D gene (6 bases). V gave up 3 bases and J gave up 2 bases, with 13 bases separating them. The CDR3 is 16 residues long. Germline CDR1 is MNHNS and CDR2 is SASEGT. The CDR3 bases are TGTGCCAGCAGTGAGGCAGGGGTTCACACTAATGAAAAACTGTTTTTT. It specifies CASSEAGVHTNEKLFF.

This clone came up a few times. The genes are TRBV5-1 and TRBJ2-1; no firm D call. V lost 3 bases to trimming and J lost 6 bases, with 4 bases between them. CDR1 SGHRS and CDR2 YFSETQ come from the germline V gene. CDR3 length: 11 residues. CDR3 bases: TGCGCCAGCAGCTCTACCAATGAGCAGTTCTTC. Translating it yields CASSSTNEQFF.

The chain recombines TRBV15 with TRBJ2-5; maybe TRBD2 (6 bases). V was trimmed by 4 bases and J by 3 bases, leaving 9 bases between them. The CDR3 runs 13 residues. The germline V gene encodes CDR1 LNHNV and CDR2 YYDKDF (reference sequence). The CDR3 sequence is CATSTGGEETQYF. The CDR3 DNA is TGTGCCACCAGCACTGGAGGGGAAGAGACCCAGTACTTC.

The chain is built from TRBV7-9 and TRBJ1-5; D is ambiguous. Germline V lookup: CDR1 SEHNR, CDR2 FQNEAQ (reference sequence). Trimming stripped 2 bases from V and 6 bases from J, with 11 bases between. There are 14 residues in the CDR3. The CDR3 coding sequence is TGTGCCAGCAGCTTAATGCAGGCGGGTCAGCCCCAGCATTTT. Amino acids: CASSLMQAGQPQHF.

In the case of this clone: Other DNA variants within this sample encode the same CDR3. The CDR3 protein is CASSQDQETQYF. In nucleotides, the CDR3 is TGCGCCAGCAGCCAAGACCAAGAGACCCAGTACTTC. The V call is TRBV4-1, the J call TRBJ2-5; unclear D gene. CDR3 length: 12 amino acids. The germline gives CDR1 MGHRA, CDR2 YSYEKL. Deletions cut 0 bases from V and 1 base from J, with 0 bases between.

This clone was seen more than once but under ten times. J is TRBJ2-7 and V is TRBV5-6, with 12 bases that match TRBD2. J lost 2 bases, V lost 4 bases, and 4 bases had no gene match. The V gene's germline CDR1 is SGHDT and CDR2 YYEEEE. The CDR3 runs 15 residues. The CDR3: CASSLGLAGTYEQYF. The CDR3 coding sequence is TGTGCCAGCAGCCTCGGACTAGCGGGGACCTACGAGCAGTACTTC. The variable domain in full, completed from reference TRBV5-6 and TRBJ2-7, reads DAGVTQSPTHLIKTRGQQVTLRCSPKSGHDTVSWYQQALGQGPQFIFQYYEEEERQRGNFPDRFSGHQFPNYSSELNVNALLLGDSALYLCASSLGLAGTYEQYFGPGTRLTVT.

CDR3 nucleotide sequence: TGTGCCAGCACCTATCTTTCAAGCGGGGGGCCCGCAGATACGCAGTATTTT. This translates into CASTYLSSGGPADTQYF. The chain couples TRBV27 to TRBJ2-3; TRBD2 matches at 9 bases. V trimming: 7 bases; J trimming: 4 bases; junction bases outside the gene matches: 15. The CDR3 has 17 residues. Germline values: CDR1 MNHEY, CDR2 SMNVEV (reference sequence).

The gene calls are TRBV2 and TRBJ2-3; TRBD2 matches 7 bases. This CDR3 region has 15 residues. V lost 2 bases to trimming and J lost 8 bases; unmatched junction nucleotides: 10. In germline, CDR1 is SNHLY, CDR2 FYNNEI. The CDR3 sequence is CASSETASGPSTQYF. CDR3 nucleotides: TGTGCCAGCAGTGAAACGGCTAGCGGTCCAAGTACGCAGTATTTT.

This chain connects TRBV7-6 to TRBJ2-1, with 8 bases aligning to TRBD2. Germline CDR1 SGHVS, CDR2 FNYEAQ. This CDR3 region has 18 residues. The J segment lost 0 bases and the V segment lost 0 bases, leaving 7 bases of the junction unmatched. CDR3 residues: CASSLAGLAPSSYNEQFF. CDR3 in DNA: TGTGCCAGCAGCTTAGCCGGACTAGCCCCTAGCTCCTACAATGAGCAGTTCTTC.

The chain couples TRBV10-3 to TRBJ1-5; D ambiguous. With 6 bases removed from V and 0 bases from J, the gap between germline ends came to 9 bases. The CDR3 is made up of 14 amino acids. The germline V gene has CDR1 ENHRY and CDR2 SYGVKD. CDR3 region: CAIRAGGSNQPQHF. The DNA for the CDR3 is TGTGCCATCAGGGCAGGCGGTAGCAATCAGCCCCAGCATTTT.

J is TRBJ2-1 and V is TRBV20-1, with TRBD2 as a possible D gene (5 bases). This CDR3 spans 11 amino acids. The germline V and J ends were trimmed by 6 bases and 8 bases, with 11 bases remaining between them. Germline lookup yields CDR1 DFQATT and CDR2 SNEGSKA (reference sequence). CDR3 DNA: TGCAGTGCCCCCTCGAGGGATGAGCAGTTCTTC. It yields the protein CSAPSRDEQFF.

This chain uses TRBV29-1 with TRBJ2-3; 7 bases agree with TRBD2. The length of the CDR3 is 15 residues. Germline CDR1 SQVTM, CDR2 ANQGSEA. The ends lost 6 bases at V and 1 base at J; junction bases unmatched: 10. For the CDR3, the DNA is TGCAGCGTCCAGACCGTTACTAGCGGCACAGATACGCAGTATTTT. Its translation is CSVQTVTSGTDTQYF.

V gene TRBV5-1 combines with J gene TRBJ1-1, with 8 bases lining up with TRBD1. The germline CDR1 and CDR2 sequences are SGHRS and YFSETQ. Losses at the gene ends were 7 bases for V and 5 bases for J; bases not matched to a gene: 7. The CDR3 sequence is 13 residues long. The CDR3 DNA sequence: TGCGCCAGCGCAAAGACAGGGGTAACTGAAGCTTTCTTT. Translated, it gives CASAKTGVTEAFF.